Sequencing of this T cell receptor (beta chain) was carried out in a study of CD8+CD57+ T cells in acquired aplastic anemia. The template used for profiling TCR beta VDJ and CDR3 was genomic DNA. TCRdb reanalysed the reads using MiXCR and keeps one entry per CDR3 protein. Of about 270,000 distinct CDR3 sequences listed, 50% to 70% are singletons. Deletions cut 2 bases from V and 5 bases from J, with 10 bases between. The CDR3 spans 13 residues. CDR1 is SGHAT and CDR2 is FQNNGV in the germline V gene. The chain has TRBV11-2 and TRBJ2-7; D is undetermined. The source of this sequence is a human donor with severe aplastic anemia or a healthy control (not recorded which). Sequencing was done on a sample of sorted CD4+, CD8+, or CD8+CD57+ T cells (not recorded which) from PBMCs. Written as DNA, the CDR3 is TGTGCCAGCAGCTTACCCCCGGCTAACGAGCAGTACTTC. Protein product: CASSLPPANEQYF.